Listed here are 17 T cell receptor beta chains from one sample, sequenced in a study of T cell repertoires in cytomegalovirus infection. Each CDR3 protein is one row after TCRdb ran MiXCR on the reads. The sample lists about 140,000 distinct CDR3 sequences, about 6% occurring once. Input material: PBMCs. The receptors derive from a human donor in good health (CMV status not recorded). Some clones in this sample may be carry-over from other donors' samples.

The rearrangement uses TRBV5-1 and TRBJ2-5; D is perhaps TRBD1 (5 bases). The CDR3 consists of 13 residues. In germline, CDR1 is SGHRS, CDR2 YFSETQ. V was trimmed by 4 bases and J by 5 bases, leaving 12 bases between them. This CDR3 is CASSPREGETQYF. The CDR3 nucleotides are TGCGCCAGCAGCCCCAGGGAAGGGGAGACCCAGTACTTC.

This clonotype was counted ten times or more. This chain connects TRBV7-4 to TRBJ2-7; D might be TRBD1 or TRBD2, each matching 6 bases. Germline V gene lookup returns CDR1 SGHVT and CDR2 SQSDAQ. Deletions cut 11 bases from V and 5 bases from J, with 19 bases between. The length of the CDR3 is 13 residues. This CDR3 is CASGAPPPHEQYF. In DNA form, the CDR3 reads TGTGCCTCGGGGGCCCCCCCCCCCCACGAGCAGTACTTC. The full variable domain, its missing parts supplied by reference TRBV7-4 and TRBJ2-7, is GAGVSQSPRYKVAKRGRDVALRCDSISGHVTLYWYRQTLGQGSEVLTYSQSDAQRDKSGRPSGRFSAERPERSVSTLKIQRTEQGDSAVYLCASGAPPPHEQYFGPGTRLTVT.

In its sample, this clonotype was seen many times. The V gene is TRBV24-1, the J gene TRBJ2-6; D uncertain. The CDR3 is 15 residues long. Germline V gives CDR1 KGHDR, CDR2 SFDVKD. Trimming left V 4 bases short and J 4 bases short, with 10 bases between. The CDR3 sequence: CATSDPPTGANVLTF. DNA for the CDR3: TGTGCCACCAGTGACCCGCCCACCGGGGCCAACGTCCTGACTTTC.

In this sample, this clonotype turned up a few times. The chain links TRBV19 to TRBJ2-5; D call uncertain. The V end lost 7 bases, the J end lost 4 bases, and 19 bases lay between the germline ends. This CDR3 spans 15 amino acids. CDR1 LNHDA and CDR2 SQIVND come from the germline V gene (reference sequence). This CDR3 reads CASTSGLAQGETQYF. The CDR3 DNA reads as TGTGCCAGTACCTCGGGCCTGGCCCAAGGAGAGACCCAGTACTTC.

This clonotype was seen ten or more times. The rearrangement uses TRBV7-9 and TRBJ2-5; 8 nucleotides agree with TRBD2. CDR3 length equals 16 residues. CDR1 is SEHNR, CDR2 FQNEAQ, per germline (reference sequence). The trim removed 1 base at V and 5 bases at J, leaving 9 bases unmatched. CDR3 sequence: CASSLVVAGLRETQYF. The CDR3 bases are TGTGCCAGCAGCTTAGTTGTAGCGGGGCTCCGGGAGACCCAGTACTTC.

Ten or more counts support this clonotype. CDR3 in DNA: TGTGCCAGCAGCATAGGTGGAACGTGCGAGCAGTACTTC. Its translation: CASSIGGTCEQYF. V and J are TRBV6-8 and TRBJ2-7; D gene unclear. V lost 6 bases and J lost 6, with 15 bases in between. The CDR3 loop spans 13 amino acids. Per the germline V gene, CDR1 is MNHGY and CDR2 is SAAAGT.

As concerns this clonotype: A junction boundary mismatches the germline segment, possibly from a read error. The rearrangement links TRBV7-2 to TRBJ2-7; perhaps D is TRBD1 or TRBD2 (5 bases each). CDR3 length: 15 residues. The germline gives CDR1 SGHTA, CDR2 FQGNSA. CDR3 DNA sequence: TGTGCCAGCAGCTCAACCAGCATAGGGACCTACGTGCAGTACTTC. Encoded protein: CASSSTSIGTYVQYF.

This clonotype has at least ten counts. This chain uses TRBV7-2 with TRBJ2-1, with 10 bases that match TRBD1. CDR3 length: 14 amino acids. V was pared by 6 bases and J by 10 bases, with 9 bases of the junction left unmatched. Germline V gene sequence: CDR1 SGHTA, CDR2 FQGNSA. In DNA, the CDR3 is TGTGCCAGCAGGACCGGGACAGGGGTCGGGGAGCAGTTCTTC. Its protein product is CASRTGTGVGEQFF.

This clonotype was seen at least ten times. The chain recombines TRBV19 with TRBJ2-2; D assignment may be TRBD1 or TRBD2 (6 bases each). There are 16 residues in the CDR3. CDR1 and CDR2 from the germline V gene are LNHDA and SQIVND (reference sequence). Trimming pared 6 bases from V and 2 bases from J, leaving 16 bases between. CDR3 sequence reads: CASSSPGGSNTGELFF. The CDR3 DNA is TGTGCCAGTAGCTCCCCCGGGGGCAGCAACACCGGGGAGCTGTTTTTT.

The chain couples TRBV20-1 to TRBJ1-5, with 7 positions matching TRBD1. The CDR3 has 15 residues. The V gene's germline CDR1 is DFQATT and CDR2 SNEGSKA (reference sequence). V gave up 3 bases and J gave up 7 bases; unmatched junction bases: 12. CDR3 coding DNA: TGCAGTGCTAGGCCCCAGGACAGGCCGGGGCAGCCCCAGCATTTT. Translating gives CSARPQDRPGQPQHF.

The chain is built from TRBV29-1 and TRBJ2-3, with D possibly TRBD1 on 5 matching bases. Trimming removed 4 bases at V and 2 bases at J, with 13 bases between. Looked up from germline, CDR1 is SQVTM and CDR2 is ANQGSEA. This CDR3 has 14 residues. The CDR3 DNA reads TGCAGCGTTGGCTTGGGGCAGGCCACAGATACGCAGTATTTT. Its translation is CSVGLGQATDTQYF.

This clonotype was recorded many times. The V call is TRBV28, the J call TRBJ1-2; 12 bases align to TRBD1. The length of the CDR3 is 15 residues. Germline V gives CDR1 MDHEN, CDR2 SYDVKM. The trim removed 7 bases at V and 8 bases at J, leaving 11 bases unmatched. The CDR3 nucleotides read TGTGCCAGCAAAACGGGACAGGGGGCGGGGAGCGGCTACACCTTC. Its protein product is CASKTGQGAGSGYTF.

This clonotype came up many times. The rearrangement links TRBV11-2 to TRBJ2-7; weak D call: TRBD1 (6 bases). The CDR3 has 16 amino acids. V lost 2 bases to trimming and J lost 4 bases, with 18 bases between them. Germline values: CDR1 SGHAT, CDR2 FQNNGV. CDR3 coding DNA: TGTGCCAGCAGCTTAAGAGGTCAGGGGTCCGTATACGAGCAGTACTTC. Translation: CASSLRGQGSVYEQYF.

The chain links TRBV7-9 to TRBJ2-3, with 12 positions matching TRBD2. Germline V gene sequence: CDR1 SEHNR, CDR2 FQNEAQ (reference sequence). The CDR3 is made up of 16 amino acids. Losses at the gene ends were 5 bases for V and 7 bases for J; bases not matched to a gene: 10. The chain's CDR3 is CASSHPLAGGPNTQYF. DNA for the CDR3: TGTGCCAGCAGCCACCCTCTAGCGGGGGGGCCAAATACGCAGTATTTT.

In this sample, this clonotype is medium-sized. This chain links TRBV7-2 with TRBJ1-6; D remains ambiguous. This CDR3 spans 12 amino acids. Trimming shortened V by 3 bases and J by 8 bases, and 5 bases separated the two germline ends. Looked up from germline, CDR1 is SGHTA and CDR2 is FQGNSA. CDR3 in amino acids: CASSLNYSPLHF. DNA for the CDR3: TGTGCCAGCAGCTTGAACTATTCACCCCTCCACTTT.

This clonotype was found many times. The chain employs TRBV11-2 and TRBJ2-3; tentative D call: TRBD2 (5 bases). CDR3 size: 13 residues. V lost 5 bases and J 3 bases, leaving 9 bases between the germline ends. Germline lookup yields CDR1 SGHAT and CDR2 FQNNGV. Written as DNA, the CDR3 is TGTGCCAGCAGCCGGACGGGGACAGATACGCAGTATTTT. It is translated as CASSRTGTDTQYF.

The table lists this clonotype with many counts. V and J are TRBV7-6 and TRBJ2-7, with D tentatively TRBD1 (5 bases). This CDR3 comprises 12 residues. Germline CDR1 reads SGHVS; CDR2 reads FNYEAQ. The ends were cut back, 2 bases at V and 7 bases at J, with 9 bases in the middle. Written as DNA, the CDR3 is TGTGCCAGCAGCTTACAGGGTTCGGAGCAGTACTTC. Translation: CASSLQGSEQYF. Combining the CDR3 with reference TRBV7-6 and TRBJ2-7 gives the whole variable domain GAGVSQSPRYKVTKRGQDVALRCDPISGHVSLYWYRQALGQGPEFLTYFNYEAQQDKSGLPNDRFSAERPEGSISTLTIQRTEQRDSAMYRCASSLQGSEQYFGPGTRLTVT.